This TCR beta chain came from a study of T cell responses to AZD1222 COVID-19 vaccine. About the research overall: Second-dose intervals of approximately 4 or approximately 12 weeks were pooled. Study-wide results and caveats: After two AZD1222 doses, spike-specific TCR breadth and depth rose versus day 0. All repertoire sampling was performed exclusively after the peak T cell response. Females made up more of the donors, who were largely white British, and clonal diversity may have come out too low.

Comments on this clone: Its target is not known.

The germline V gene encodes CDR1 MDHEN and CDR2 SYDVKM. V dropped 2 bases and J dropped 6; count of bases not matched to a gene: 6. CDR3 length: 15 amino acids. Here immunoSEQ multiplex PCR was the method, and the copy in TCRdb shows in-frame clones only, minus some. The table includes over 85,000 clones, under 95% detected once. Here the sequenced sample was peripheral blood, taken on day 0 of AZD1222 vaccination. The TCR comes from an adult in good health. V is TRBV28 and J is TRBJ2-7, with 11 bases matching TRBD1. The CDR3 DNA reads TGTGCCAGCAGTTTAGCTGGGACAGGGGGATCCGAGCAGTACTTC. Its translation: CASSLAGTGGSEQYF.